The 26 T cell receptor beta chains given below trace back to one sample, sequenced in a study of CD8 T cells in ankylosing spondylitis. TCRdb re-analysed the 5' RACE reads in MiXCR, keeping a single row per CDR3 protein. Of 150,000 to 200,000 distinct CDR3 sequences in the sample, roughly 20% were seen once. Sample: blood, either unsorted or a sorted T cell fraction (not recorded which). The receptors here all came from a male donor aged 10-35 years with ankylosing spondylitis or in good health (not recorded which).

This clonotype was seen ten or more times. CDR3 coding DNA: TGTGCCAGCAGTTTAAGTTTGCTGAACACTGAAGCTTTCTTT. It is translated as CASSLSLLNTEAFF. The gene calls are TRBV12-3 or TRBV12-4 and TRBJ1-1, with no clear D. Deletions cut 2 bases from V and 0 bases from J, with 7 bases between. The CDR3 consists of 14 residues.

This clonotype was seen a few times. In nucleotides, the CDR3 is TGTGCCAGCAGTAGAAGGGGGCGCCGGTCCGGGGAGCTGTTTTTT. This encodes CASSRRGRRSGELFF. J is TRBJ2-2 and V is TRBV6-5, with TRBD1 identical over 7 bases. This CDR3 is built from 15 residues. The V and J ends lost 5 bases and 6 bases, in that order; junction bases with no gene match: 9. CDR1 is MNHEY, CDR2 SVGAGI, per germline.

This clonotype was seen only a few times. The chain links TRBV20-1 to TRBJ2-7; the D gene could be TRBD1 or TRBD2 (6 bases each). This CDR3 is built from 12 residues. Germline loops: CDR1 DFQATT, CDR2 SNEGSKA (reference sequence). V lost 7 bases and J 7 bases, leaving 17 bases between the germline ends. DNA for the CDR3: TGCAGTGGAGGGGGGACAACAGTTGAGCAGTACTTC. It yields the protein CSGGGTTVEQYF.

This clonotype came up once. The chain has TRBV4-3 and TRBJ2-1; D not certain. The germline CDR1 and CDR2 sequences are LGHNA and YSLEER. The CDR3 covers 15 residues. V was clipped by 4 bases and J by 3 bases, with 13 bases between them. The CDR3 here is CASSPRSTLYNEQFF. The CDR3 bases are TGCGCCAGCAGCCCCCGTTCGACCCTCTACAATGAGCAGTTCTTC.

This clonotype has ten or more counts. The chain couples TRBV5-1 to TRBJ2-2; possibly TRBD1 for D (6 bases). The V gene's germline CDR1 is SGHRS and CDR2 YFSETQ. This CDR3 comprises 14 residues. V was trimmed by 7 bases and J by 3 bases, leaving 13 bases between them. This chain's CDR3 is CASGRDIDTGELFF. CDR3 nucleotide sequence: TGCGCCAGCGGCCGGGACATAGACACCGGGGAGCTGTTTTTT.

This clonotype was observed at least ten times. The chain is built from TRBV7-3 and TRBJ2-5; D is ambiguous. The CDR3 runs 16 residues. CDR1 is SGHTA, CDR2 FQGTGA, per germline. V shed 0 bases and J shed 2 bases, with 13 bases lying between them. CDR3 loop: CASSLTPTHSQETQYF. The DNA for the CDR3 is TGTGCCAGCAGCTTAACGCCCACGCACTCACAAGAGACCCAGTACTTC.

J is TRBJ2-5 and V is TRBV4-3; no firm D call. Germline V gives CDR1 LGHNA, CDR2 YSLEER. V was trimmed by 1 base and J by 1 base, leaving 7 bases between them. The CDR3 is 14 residues long. CDR3 amino acids: CASSQGVSQETQYF. The CDR3 DNA follows: TGCGCCAGCAGCCAAGGGGTGAGCCAAGAGACCCAGTACTTC.

This clonotype was picked up many times. This chain uses TRBV24-1 with TRBJ2-5; TRBD2 matches at 8 bases. The CDR3 extends over 16 amino acids. Germline CDR1 is KGHDR and CDR2 is SFDVKD. With 3 bases clipped from V and 2 bases from J, the junction kept 7 bases outside the gene matches. CDR3 region: CATSDRGREGQETQYF. DNA of the CDR3: TGTGCCACCAGTGATCGCGGCCGGGAGGGACAAGAGACCCAGTACTTC.

This clonotype was seen repeatedly, ten times or more. The V call is TRBV20-1, the J call TRBJ2-1, with D uncertain. V dropped 6 bases and J dropped 2 bases, with 14 bases sitting between them. CDR3 size: 14 residues. Germline assignment: CDR1 DFQATT and CDR2 SNEGSKA (reference sequence). This chain's CDR3 is CSASSPPTYNEQFF. The CDR3 nucleotides read TGCAGTGCCAGTTCTCCCCCAACCTACAATGAGCAGTTCTTC.

This clonotype has at least ten counts. V is TRBV15 and J is TRBJ2-7; TRBD1 matches at 10 bases. The CDR3 is 14 residues long. Germline V gene data show CDR1 as LNHNV and CDR2 as YYDKDF (reference sequence). Trimming at V came to 6 bases and at J to 4 bases, leaving 6 bases not matched to a gene. The CDR3 DNA follows: TGTGCCACCAGTGATCCGGGACAGGGGTACGAGCAGTACTTC. It is translated as CATSDPGQGYEQYF.

The rearrangement links TRBV20-1 to TRBJ2-1; the D is unclear. The V gene's germline CDR1 is DFQATT and CDR2 SNEGSKA (reference sequence). The CDR3 contains 10 residues. The V gene lost 7 bases and the J gene lost 8 bases, with 9 bases spanning the gap. The CDR3 loop is CSGGRDEQFF. CDR3 nucleotide sequence: TGCAGTGGCGGTCGGGATGAGCAGTTCTTC.

This clonotype came up many times. The rearrangement links TRBV5-1 to TRBJ2-2; D is ambiguous. The CDR3 covers 15 residues. With 4 bases removed from V and 5 bases from J, the gap between germline ends came to 15 bases. Germline lookup yields CDR1 SGHRS and CDR2 YFSETQ. For the CDR3, the DNA is TGCGCCAGCAGCGCCTACACCGACCGAACCGGGGAGCTGTTTTTT. Translated, it gives CASSAYTDRTGELFF.

Comments on this clonotype: Possible read error: a much larger clone is one base away. Because it lacks the conserved phenylalanine or tryptophan at the end, this CDR3 is likely a read error. This rearrangement joins TRBV5-1 to TRBJ2-3; no clear D gene. Germline V gene lookup returns CDR1 SGHRS and CDR2 YFSETQ. The CDR3 is 14 residues long. V lost 7 bases to trimming and J lost 0 bases, with 12 bases between them. CDR3 sequence: CASGTETSTDTQYL. The CDR3 coding sequence is TGCGCCAGCGGTACGGAAACTAGCACAGATACGCAGTATTTG.

This clonotype was recorded many times. This chain links TRBV10-1 with TRBJ2-1, with D possibly being TRBD2 (5 bases). Trimming took off 0 bases at V and 13 bases at J, with 22 bases between the two ends. Germline lookup yields CDR1 WNHNN and CDR2 SYGVQD (reference sequence). This CDR3 has 16 residues. The CDR3 DNA reads as TGCGCCAGCAGTGAGTCGACGACGGAGGCCTTACTTTATCAGTTCTTC. As protein: CASSESTTEALLYQFF.

This clonotype showed up just once. CDR3 bases: TGTGCCAGCATACCAAGCGGGAGGGCCGCAGATACGCAGTATTTT. Translated, it gives CASIPSGRAADTQYF. V gene TRBV6-6 combines with J gene TRBJ2-3; 10 bases map to TRBD2. The CDR3 extends over 15 amino acids. Germline V gene sequence: CDR1 MNHNY, CDR2 SVGAGI (reference sequence). With V trimmed by 7 bases and J by 4 bases, 8 bases remained unmatched.

This clonotype was seen repeatedly, ten times or more. This CDR3 reads CASSLTFQETQYF. DNA for the CDR3: TGTGCCAGCAGCTTAACCTTCCAAGAGACCCAGTACTTC. V usage is TRBV7-2 and J usage is TRBJ2-5; D uncertain. Germline lookup yields CDR1 SGHTA and CDR2 FQGNSA. The V and J ends lost 2 bases and 1 base respectively, with 5 bases between them. The CDR3 covers 13 residues.

This clonotype was counted ten times or more. The chain uses TRBV29-1 and TRBJ2-7; D ambiguous. Germline loops: CDR1 SQVTM, CDR2 ANQGSEA. V lost 0 bases, J lost 2 bases, and 11 bases lay in between. CDR3 length: 14 residues. CDR3 coding DNA: TGCAGCGTTGAAGATCTCCAGGTCCCCTACGAGCAGTACTTC. This codes for CSVEDLQVPYEQYF.

This clonotype was seen repeatedly, ten times or more. CDR3 amino acids: CASSLSRTSSTDTQYF. In DNA, the CDR3 is TGCGCCAGCAGCTTGAGTCGAACGTCTAGCACAGATACGCAGTATTTT. The gene calls are TRBV5-1 and TRBJ2-3; D gene ambiguous. V gave up 1 base and J gave up 0 bases, with 12 bases separating them. The CDR3 totals 16 residues. Germline loops: CDR1 SGHRS, CDR2 YFSETQ.

In its sample, this clonotype was seen once. V usage is TRBV18 and J usage is TRBJ1-2; tentatively, D is TRBD1 (5 bases). V lost 3 bases and J 4 bases, leaving 15 bases between the germline ends. The germline CDR1 and CDR2 sequences are KGHSH and LQKENI. The CDR3 is made up of 15 amino acids. CDR3 in DNA: TGTGCCAGCTCACCCACCGGGACTGATTTCTATGGCTACACCTTC. It translates to CASSPTGTDFYGYTF. Using reference TRBV18 and TRBJ1-2 for the parts outside the CDR3, the full variable domain is NAGVMQNPRHLVRRRGQEARLRCSPMKGHSHVYWYRQLPEEGLKFMVYLQKENIIDESGMPKERFSAEFPKEGPSILRIQQVVRGDSAAYFCASSPTGTDFYGYTFGSGTRLTVV.

The V call is TRBV30, the J call TRBJ2-7; D uncertain. The CDR3 loop spans 14 amino acids. The germline V gene encodes CDR1 GTSNPN and CDR2 SVGIG (reference sequence). V was shortened by 5 bases and J by 10 bases, with 24 bases between the two germline ends. This chain's CDR3 is CAWGLYGVLRDQYF. CDR3 bases: TGTGCCTGGGGGCTTTACGGCGTCCTACGAGACCAGTACTTC. Together with reference TRBV30 and TRBJ2-7, the CDR3 gives the full variable domain: SQTIHQWPATLVQPVGSPLSLECTVEGTSNPNLYWYRQAAGRGLQLLFYSVGIGQISSEVPQNLSASRPQDRQFILSSKKLLLSDSGFYLCAWGLYGVLRDQYFGPGTRLTVT.

The sample holds many counts of this clonotype. V and J are TRBV5-1 and TRBJ1-5; D gene unclear. The V and J ends lost 1 base and 7 bases respectively, with 15 bases between them. In germline, CDR1 is SGHRS, CDR2 YFSETQ. This CDR3 is built from 15 residues. The CDR3 sequence: CASSLTGVGDQPQHF. The CDR3 DNA sequence: TGCGCCAGCAGCTTGACGGGTGTGGGAGACCAGCCCCAGCATTTT.

This clonotype appeared many times. The V gene is TRBV23-1, the J gene TRBJ2-7, with 7 bases fitting TRBD1. TRBV23-1 is noted as an ORF with a role that remains uncertain. J lost 1 base, V lost 8 bases, and 17 bases had no gene match. The CDR3 extends over 17 amino acids. As DNA, the CDR3 is TGCGCCAGCGTCCCTCCGTCCAGGACAGGCATTTCCTACGAGCAGTACGTC. Its protein is CASVPPSRTGISYEQYV.

This clonotype was found many times. The chain carries TRBV29-1 and TRBJ2-7; 8 bases match TRBD1. CDR3 length: 12 residues. The V gene's germline CDR1 is SQVTM and CDR2 ANQGSEA. Trimming cost V 2 bases and J 5 bases; bases outside gene matches: 2. The CDR3: CSVEQGADEQYF. The CDR3 DNA reads TGCAGCGTTGAACAGGGGGCCGACGAGCAGTACTTC.

This clonotype was seen repeatedly, ten times or more. This chain joins TRBV3-1 and TRBJ2-2; 7 bases line up with TRBD2. Losses at the gene ends were 5 bases for V and 4 bases for J; bases not matched to a gene: 7. The CDR3 extends over 15 amino acids. Germline-derived CDR1 and CDR2 are LGHDT and YNNKEL (reference sequence). The CDR3 region has the DNA TGTGCCAGCAGCGCCCGGGACTACGGCACCGGGGAGCTGTTTTTT. Translating gives CASSARDYGTGELFF.

Many counts were recorded for this clonotype. The V call is TRBV6-5, the J call TRBJ1-1, with 8 bases aligning to TRBD1. CDR1 and CDR2 from the germline V gene are MNHEY and SVGAGI. V was clipped by 2 bases and J by 1 base; unmatched bases: 0. The CDR3 length is 14 residues. CDR3 sequence reads: CASSYGQGNTEAFF. CDR3 coding DNA: TGTGCCAGCAGTTACGGACAGGGGAACACTGAAGCTTTCTTT.

The chain has TRBV7-8 and TRBJ2-3; maybe TRBD2 (5 bases). V lost 1 base and J 9 bases, leaving 8 bases between the germline ends. The germline CDR1 and CDR2 sequences are SGHVS and FQNEAQ. The CDR3 is 12 residues long. CDR3 bases: TGTGCCAGCAGCTTAGACCAGCGGACGCAGTATTTT. Translated: CASSLDQRTQYF.